A single sample gave rise to the 4 T cell receptor beta chains below, sequenced in a study of beta chain features in type 1 diabetes. Sequenced material consisted of expressed TCRB transcripts (all of the isolated RNA was reverse transcribed). TCRdb keeps only in-frame clones here, not all; method: immunoSEQ multiplex PCR. Found here are under 900,000 clones, roughly a sixth of them singletons; the top ten hold about 0.025%. Sequenced sample: naive CD4+ T cells from blood. Every receptor here comes from a woman between 18 and 29 years old in good health.

V usage is TRBV7-3 and J usage is TRBJ2-2; D is possibly TRBD1 (6 bases). The ends were cut back, 5 bases at V and 1 base at J, with 14 bases in the middle. The V gene's germline CDR1 is SGHTA and CDR2 FQGTGA. There are 16 residues in the CDR3. The CDR3 loop reads CASSPHGTKNTGELFF. As DNA, the CDR3 is TGTGCCAGCAGCCCACACGGGACAAAGAACACCGGGGAGCTGTTTTTT.

The chain joins TRBV5-5 to TRBJ2-7; D assignment may be TRBD1 or TRBD2 (5 bases each). The CDR3 runs to 15 residues. V lost 0 bases, J lost 3 bases, and 13 bases lay in between. The V gene's germline CDR1 is SGHKS and CDR2 YYEKEE (reference sequence). The CDR3 DNA reads as TGTGCCAGCAGCTTGGGTCGGGACGCCCGCTACGAGCAGTACTTC. It codes for CASSLGRDARYEQYF.

There are a few counts of this clone. This chain links TRBV11-2 with TRBJ2-7; 8 bases line up with TRBD1. Germline V gene lookup returns CDR1 SGHAT and CDR2 FQNNGV. V was pared by 1 base and J by 6 bases, with 8 bases of the junction left unmatched. The CDR3 is 15 residues long. CDR3 DNA: TGTGCCAGCAGCTTAGCCCGGGGACAGGCTAGCGAGCAGTACTTC. It is translated as CASSLARGQASEQYF.

J is TRBJ1-1 and V is TRBV18; D gene uncertain. CDR1 and CDR2 from the germline V gene are KGHSH and LQKENI. This CDR3 region has 15 residues. Trimming pared 4 bases from V and 0 bases from J, leaving 12 bases between. The CDR3 here is CASSLHGELNTEAFF. Here the CDR3 DNA reads TGTGCCAGCTCACTACATGGTGAGCTGAACACTGAAGCTTTCTTT.